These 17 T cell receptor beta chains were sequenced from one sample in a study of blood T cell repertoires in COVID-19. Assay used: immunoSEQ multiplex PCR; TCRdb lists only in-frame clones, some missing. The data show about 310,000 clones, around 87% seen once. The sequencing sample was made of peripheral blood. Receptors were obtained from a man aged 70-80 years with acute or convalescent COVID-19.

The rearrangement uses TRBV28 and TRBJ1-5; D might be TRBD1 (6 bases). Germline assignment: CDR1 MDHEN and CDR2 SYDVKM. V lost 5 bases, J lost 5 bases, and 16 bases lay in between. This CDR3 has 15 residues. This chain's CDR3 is CASSTPGGGYQPQHF. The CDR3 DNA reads TGTGCCAGCAGTACGCCGGGGGGCGGCTATCAGCCCCAGCATTTT. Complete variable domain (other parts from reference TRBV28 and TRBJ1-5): DVKVTQSSRYLVKRTGEKVFLECVQDMDHENMFWYRQDPGLGLRLIYFSYDVKMKEKGDIPEGYSVSREKKERFSLILESASTNQTSMYLCASSTPGGGYQPQHFGDGTRLSIL.

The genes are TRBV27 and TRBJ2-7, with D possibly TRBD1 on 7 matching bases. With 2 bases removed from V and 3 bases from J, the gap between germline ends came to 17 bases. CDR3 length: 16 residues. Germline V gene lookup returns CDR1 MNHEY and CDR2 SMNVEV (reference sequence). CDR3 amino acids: CASSLKEGAGFYEQYF. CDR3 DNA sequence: TGTGCCAGCAGTTTAAAGGAGGGGGCGGGTTTCTACGAGCAGTACTTC.

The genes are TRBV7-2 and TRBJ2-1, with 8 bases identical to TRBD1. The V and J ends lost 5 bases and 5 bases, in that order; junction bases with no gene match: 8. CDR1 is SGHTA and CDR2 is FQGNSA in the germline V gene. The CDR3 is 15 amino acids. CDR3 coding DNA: TGTGCCAGCAGCCCGTCTCGGACAGGGCACAATGAGCAGTTCTTC. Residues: CASSPSRTGHNEQFF.

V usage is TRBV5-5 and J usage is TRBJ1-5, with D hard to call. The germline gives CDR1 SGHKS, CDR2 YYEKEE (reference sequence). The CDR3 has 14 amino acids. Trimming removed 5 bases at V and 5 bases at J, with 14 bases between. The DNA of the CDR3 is TGTGCCAGCAGTCCCGGGGAAGGCGATCAGCCCCAGCATTTT. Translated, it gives CASSPGEGDQPQHF.

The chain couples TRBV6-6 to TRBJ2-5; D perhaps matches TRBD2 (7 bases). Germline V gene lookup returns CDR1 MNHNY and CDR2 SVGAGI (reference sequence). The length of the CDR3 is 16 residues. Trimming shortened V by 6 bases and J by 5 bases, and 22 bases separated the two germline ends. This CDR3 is CASSYPRGGGAETQYF. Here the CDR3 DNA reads TGTGCCAGCAGCTACCCCCGGGGAGGGGGGGCGGAGACCCAGTACTTC.

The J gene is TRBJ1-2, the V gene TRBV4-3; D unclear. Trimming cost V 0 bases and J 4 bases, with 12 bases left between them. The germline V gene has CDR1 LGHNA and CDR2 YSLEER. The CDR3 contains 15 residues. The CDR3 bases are TGCGCCAGCAGCCAAGATATCGCGGGCTTCTATGGCTACACCTTC. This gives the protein CASSQDIAGFYGYTF.

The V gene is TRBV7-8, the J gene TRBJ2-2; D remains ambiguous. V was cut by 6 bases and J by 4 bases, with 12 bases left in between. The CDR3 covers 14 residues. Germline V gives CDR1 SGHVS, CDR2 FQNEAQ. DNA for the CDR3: TGTGCCAGCAGAAGAGGCGATGCCACCGGGGAGCTGTTTTTT. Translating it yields CASRRGDATGELFF.

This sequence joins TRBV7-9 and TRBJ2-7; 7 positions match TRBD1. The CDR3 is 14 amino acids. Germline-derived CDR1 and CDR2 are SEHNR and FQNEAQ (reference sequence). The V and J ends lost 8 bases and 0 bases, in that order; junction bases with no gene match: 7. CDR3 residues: CASGQTGSSYEQYF. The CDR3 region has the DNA TGTGCCAGCGGACAGACAGGGAGCTCCTACGAGCAGTACTTC.

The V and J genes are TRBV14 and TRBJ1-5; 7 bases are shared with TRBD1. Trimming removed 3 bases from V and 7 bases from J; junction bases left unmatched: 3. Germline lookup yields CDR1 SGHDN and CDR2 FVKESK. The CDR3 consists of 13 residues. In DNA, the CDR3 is TGTGCCAGCAGCCAGGCCAGGGGGCAGCCCCAGCATTTT. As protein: CASSQARGQPQHF.

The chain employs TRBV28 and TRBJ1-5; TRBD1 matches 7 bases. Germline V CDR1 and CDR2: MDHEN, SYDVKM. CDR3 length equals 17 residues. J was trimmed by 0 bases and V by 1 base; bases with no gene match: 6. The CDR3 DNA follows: TGTGCCAGCAGTTTATTGGTCGGGGACAGTAGCAATCAGCCCCAGCATTTT. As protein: CASSLLVGDSSNQPQHF.

This chain's CDR3 is CASSPDRPNTEAFF. In nucleotides, the CDR3 is TGCGCCAGCAGCCCGGACAGGCCGAACACTGAAGCTTTCTTT. The V and J genes are TRBV5-1 and TRBJ1-1, with 7 bases identical to TRBD1. Germline values: CDR1 SGHRS, CDR2 YFSETQ. V lost 4 bases, J lost 1 base, and 4 bases stayed unmatched. The CDR3 is made up of 14 amino acids.

The CDR3 DNA sequence: TGTGCCAGCAGCCTCCAAGCCGCGGGGGGTACGAACACCGGGGAGCTGTTTTTT. This translates into CASSLQAAGGTNTGELFF. V usage is TRBV9 and J usage is TRBJ2-2, with TRBD2 matching 8 bases. Trimming at V came to 4 bases and at J to 0 bases, leaving 11 bases not matched to a gene. The germline CDR1 and CDR2 sequences are SGDLS and YYNGEE. This CDR3 is 18 amino acids long.

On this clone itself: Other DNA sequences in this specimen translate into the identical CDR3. The CDR3 nucleotides read TGCGCCAGCAGCTTGTCAGGGGATAGCAATCAGCCCCAGCATTTT. Residues: CASSLSGDSNQPQHF. The rearrangement joins TRBV5-1 to TRBJ1-5, with D perhaps TRBD1 (6 bases). Trimming stripped 1 base from V and 0 bases from J, with 8 bases between. The CDR3 covers 15 residues. Germline assignment: CDR1 SGHRS and CDR2 YFSETQ.

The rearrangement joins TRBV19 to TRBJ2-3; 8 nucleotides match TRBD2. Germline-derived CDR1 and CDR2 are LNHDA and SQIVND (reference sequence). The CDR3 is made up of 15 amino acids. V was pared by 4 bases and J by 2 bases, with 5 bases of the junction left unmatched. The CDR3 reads CASSTTSGITDTQYF. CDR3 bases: TGTGCCAGTAGTACCACTAGCGGAATCACAGATACGCAGTATTTT.

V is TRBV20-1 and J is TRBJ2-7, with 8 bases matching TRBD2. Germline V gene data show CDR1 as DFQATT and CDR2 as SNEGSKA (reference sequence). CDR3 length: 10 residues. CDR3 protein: CSAGGDEQYF. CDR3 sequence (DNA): TGCAGCGCGGGGGGAGACGAGCAGTACTTC.

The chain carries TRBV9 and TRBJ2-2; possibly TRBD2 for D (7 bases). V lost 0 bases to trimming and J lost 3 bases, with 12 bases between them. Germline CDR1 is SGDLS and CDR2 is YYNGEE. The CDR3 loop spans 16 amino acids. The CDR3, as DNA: TGTGCCAGCAGCGTAGTCGGGGGGCTGTACACCGGGGAGCTGTTTTTT. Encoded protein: CASSVVGGLYTGELFF.

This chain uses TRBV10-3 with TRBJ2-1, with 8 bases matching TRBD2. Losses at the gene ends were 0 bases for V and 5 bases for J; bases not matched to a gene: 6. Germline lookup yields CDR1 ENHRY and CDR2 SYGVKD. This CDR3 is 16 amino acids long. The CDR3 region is CAISESDGGAHNEQFF. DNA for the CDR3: TGTGCCATCAGTGAGTCGGACGGGGGGGCCCACAATGAGCAGTTCTTC.